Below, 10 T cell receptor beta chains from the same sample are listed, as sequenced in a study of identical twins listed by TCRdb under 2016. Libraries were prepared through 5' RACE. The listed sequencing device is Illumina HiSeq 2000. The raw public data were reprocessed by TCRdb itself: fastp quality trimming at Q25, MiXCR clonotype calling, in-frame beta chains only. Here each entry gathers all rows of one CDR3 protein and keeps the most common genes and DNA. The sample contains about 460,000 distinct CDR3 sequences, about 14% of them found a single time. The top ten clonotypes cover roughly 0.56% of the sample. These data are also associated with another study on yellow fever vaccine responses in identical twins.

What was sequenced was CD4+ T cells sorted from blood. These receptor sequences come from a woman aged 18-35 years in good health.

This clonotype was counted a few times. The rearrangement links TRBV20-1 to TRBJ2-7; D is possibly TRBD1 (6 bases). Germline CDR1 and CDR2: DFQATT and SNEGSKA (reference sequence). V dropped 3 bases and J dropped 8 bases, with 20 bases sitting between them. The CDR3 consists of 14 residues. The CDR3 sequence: CSARNRDIPLKQYF. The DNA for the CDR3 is TGCAGTGCTAGGAACAGGGATATACCCCTCAAGCAGTACTTC.

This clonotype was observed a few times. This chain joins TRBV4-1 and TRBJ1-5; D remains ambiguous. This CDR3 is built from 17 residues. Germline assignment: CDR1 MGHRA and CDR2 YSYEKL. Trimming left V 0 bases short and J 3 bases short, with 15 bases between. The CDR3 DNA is TGCGCCAGCAGCCAAGATGTAACAGTGTCACTCAATCAGCCCCAGCATTTT. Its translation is CASSQDVTVSLNQPQHF.

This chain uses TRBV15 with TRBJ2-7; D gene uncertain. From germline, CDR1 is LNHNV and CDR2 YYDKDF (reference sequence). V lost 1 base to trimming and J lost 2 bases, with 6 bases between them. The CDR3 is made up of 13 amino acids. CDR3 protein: CATSRGKTYEQYF. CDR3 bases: TGTGCCACCAGCAGAGGGAAGACCTACGAGCAGTACTTC.

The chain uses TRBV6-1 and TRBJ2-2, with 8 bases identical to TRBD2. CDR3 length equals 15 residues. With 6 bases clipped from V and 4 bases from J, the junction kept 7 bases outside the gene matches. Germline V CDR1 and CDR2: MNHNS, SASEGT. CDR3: CASRVAGSGTGELFF. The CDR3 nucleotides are TGTGCCAGCAGGGTAGCGGGGAGCGGCACCGGGGAGCTGTTTTTT.

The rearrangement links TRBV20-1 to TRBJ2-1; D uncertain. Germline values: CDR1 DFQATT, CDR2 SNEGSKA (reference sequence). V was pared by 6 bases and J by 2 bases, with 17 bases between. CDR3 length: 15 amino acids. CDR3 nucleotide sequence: TGCAGTGCCCCAGACGGGTTGGTTACCTACAATGAGCAGTTCTTC. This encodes CSAPDGLVTYNEQFF.

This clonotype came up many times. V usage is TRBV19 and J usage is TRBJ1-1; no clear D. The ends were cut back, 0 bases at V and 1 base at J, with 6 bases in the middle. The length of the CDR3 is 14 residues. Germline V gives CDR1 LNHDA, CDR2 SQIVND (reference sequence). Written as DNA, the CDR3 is TGTGCCAGTAGTATAGATACCAGGAACACTGAAGCTTTCTTT. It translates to CASSIDTRNTEAFF.

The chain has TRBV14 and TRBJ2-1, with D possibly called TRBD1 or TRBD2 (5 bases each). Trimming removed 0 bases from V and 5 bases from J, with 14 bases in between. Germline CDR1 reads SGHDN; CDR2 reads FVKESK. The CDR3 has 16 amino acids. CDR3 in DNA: TGTGCCAGCAGCCAAGAAAGAAGCCGGGACCACAATGAGCAGTTCTTC. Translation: CASSQERSRDHNEQFF.

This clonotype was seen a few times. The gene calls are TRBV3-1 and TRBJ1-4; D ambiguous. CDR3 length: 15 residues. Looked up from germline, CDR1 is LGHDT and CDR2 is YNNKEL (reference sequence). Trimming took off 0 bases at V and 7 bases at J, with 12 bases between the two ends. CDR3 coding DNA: TGTGCCAGCAGCCAAGATCTTGGGCAGCTTGAAAAACTGTTTTTT. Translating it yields CASSQDLGQLEKLFF.

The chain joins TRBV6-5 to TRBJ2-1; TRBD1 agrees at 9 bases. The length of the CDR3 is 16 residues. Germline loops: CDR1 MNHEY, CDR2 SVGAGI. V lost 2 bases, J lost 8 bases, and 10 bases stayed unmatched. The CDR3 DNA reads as TGTGCCAGCAGTTACAAGATGGGGACAGGGTACCATGAGCAGTTCTTC. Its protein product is CASSYKMGTGYHEQFF.

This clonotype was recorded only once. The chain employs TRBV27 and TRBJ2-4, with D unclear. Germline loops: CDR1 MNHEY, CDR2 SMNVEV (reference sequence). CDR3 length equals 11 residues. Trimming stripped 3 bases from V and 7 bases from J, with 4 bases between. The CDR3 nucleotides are TGTGCCAGCAGTTTTATGAACATTCAGTACTTC. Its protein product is CASSFMNIQYF.